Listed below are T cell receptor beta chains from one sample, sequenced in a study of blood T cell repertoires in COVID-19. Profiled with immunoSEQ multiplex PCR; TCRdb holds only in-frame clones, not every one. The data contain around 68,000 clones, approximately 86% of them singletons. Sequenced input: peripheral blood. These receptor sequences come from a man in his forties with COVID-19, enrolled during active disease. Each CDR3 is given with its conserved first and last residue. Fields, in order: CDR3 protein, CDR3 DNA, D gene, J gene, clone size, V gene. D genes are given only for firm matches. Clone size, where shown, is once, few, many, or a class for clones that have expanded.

cdr3_aa: CASKGSTEAFF; cdr3_nt: TGTGCCAGCAAGGGGTCTACTGAAGCTTTCTTT; d_call: -; j_call: TRBJ1-1; clone_size: -; v_call: TRBV6-5
cdr3_aa: CASSIPQGGYTF; cdr3_nt: TGTGCCAGTAGTATACCTCAGGGAGGCTACACCTTC; d_call: -; j_call: TRBJ1-2; clone_size: -; v_call: TRBV19
cdr3_aa: CASSIGESAGDTQYF; cdr3_nt: TGTGCCAGCAGTATTGGGGAATCCGCGGGGGATACGCAGTATTTT; d_call: -; j_call: TRBJ2-3; clone_size: -; v_call: TRBV6-6
cdr3_aa: CASRWGAGGRSDTQYF; cdr3_nt: TGTGCCAGCAGATGGGGAGCGGGGGGGCGTTCAGATACGCAGTATTTT; d_call: TRBD2; j_call: TRBJ2-3; clone_size: few; v_call: TRBV5-6
cdr3_aa: CASSRTGPPNFYF; cdr3_nt: TGTGCCAGCAGTCGGACAGGGCCCCCGAATTTTTACTTC; d_call: TRBD1; j_call: TRBJ2-5; clone_size: -; v_call: TRBV28
cdr3_aa: CASSSGGTGNTIYF; cdr3_nt: TGCGCCAGCAGCTCCGGAGGAACTGGAAACACCATATATTTT; d_call: -; j_call: TRBJ1-3; clone_size: -; v_call: TRBV5-1
cdr3_aa: CASSVVDRGNSPLHF; cdr3_nt: TGTGCCAGCAGTGTCGTGGACAGGGGAAATTCACCCCTCCACTTT; d_call: TRBD1; j_call: TRBJ1-6; clone_size: -; v_call: TRBV25-1
cdr3_aa: CASTEGTGGSYEQYF; cdr3_nt: TGTGCCAGCACCGAAGGGACAGGCGGATCCTACGAGCAGTACTTC; d_call: TRBD1; j_call: TRBJ2-7; clone_size: few; v_call: TRBV6-5
cdr3_aa: CASSLVAGVETQYF; cdr3_nt: TGTGCCAGCAGCTTAGTAGCGGGGGTGGAGACCCAGTACTTC; d_call: TRBD2; j_call: TRBJ2-5; clone_size: -; v_call: TRBV11-2
cdr3_aa: CASSRDKLSYEQYF; cdr3_nt: TGCGCCAGCAGCCGGGACAAACTCTCCTACGAGCAGTACTTC; d_call: -; j_call: TRBJ2-7; clone_size: -; v_call: TRBV5-1
cdr3_aa: CASSPPSSNYGYTF; cdr3_nt: TGTGCCAGCTCACCACCGTCGAGTAACTATGGCTACACCTTC; d_call: -; j_call: TRBJ1-2; clone_size: -; v_call: TRBV18
cdr3_aa: CASAPAPDGGEQFF; cdr3_nt: TGTGCCAGCGCCCCGGCCCCCGACGGGGGAGAGCAGTTCTTC; d_call: -; j_call: TRBJ2-1; clone_size: once; v_call: TRBV5-5
cdr3_aa: CASAGRGEGVNEQFF; cdr3_nt: TGTGCCAGCGCTGGACGGGGGGAAGGGGTCAATGAGCAGTTCTTC; d_call: TRBD2; j_call: TRBJ2-1; clone_size: -; v_call: TRBV18
cdr3_aa: CASSQGDIGNQPQHF; cdr3_nt: TGTGCCAGCAGCCAAGGGGACATTGGCAACCAGCCCCAGCATTTT; d_call: -; j_call: TRBJ1-5; clone_size: few; v_call: TRBV3-1/TRBV3-2
cdr3_aa: CASSAPGRDYGYTF; cdr3_nt: TGCGCCAGCAGCGCCCCGGGGAGGGACTATGGCTACACCTTC; d_call: -; j_call: TRBJ1-2; clone_size: -; v_call: TRBV4-1
cdr3_aa: CAISDPGPNTEAFF; cdr3_nt: TGTGCCATCAGTGATCCAGGTCCCAACACTGAAGCTTTCTTT; d_call: -; j_call: TRBJ1-1; clone_size: -; v_call: TRBV10-3
cdr3_aa: CASSYGQEETQYF; cdr3_nt: TGTGCCAGCAGCTACGGACAAGAAGAGACCCAGTACTTC; d_call: -; j_call: TRBJ2-5; clone_size: -; v_call: TRBV7-6
cdr3_aa: CASSTMRADTQYF; cdr3_nt: TGTGCCAGCAGTACGATGCGGGCAGATACGCAGTATTTT; d_call: -; j_call: TRBJ2-3; clone_size: -; v_call: TRBV12-3/TRBV12-4
cdr3_aa: CSASRTANTEAFF; cdr3_nt: TGCAGTGCTAGTCGGACAGCGAACACTGAAGCTTTCTTT; d_call: -; j_call: TRBJ1-1; clone_size: -; v_call: TRBV20-1
cdr3_aa: CASSQAGLSTYEQYF; cdr3_nt: TGTGCCAGCAGCCAAGCGGGACTTTCAACCTACGAGCAGTACTTC; d_call: -; j_call: TRBJ2-7; clone_size: -; v_call: TRBV4-2
cdr3_aa: CASSLPASSYNEQFF; cdr3_nt: TGTGCCAGCAGCCTTCCAGCGAGCTCCTACAATGAGCAGTTCTTC; d_call: -; j_call: TRBJ2-1; clone_size: -; v_call: TRBV3-1/TRBV3-2
cdr3_aa: CASSLGDRANSPLHF; cdr3_nt: TGTGCCAGCAGCTTAGGCGACAGGGCGAATTCACCCCTCCACTTT; d_call: TRBD1; j_call: TRBJ1-6; clone_size: -; v_call: TRBV13
cdr3_aa: CASRHAGMGGNTIYF; cdr3_nt: TGTGCCAGCAGACATGCGGGGATGGGGGGAAACACCATATATTTT; d_call: -; j_call: TRBJ1-3; clone_size: once; v_call: TRBV11-2
cdr3_aa: CASRWDRDTGELFF; cdr3_nt: TGCGCCAGCAGGTGGGACAGGGATACCGGGGAGCTGTTTTTT; d_call: TRBD1; j_call: TRBJ2-2; clone_size: -; v_call: TRBV10-2
cdr3_aa: CASSPSSLNQPQHF; cdr3_nt: TGTGCCAGCAGCCCCTCGTCCCTAAATCAGCCCCAGCATTTT; d_call: -; j_call: TRBJ1-5; clone_size: -; v_call: TRBV9
cdr3_aa: CASSRNRDTYEQYF; cdr3_nt: TGTGCCAGCAGCCGAAACAGGGACACCTACGAGCAGTACTTC; d_call: -; j_call: TRBJ2-7; clone_size: -; v_call: TRBV6-5
cdr3_aa: CASSVKGSGTGQYNEQFF; cdr3_nt: TGTGCCAGCTCGGTAAAGGGCTCCGGGACAGGGCAATACAATGAGCAGTTCTTC; d_call: TRBD1; j_call: TRBJ2-1; clone_size: -; v_call: TRBV18
cdr3_aa: CASSPPTGRYGYTF; cdr3_nt: TGTGCCAGCAGCCCCCCGACAGGGCGCTATGGCTACACCTTC; d_call: TRBD1; j_call: TRBJ1-2; clone_size: -; v_call: TRBV28
cdr3_aa: CASSAASSGANVLTF; cdr3_nt: TGTGCCAGCAGTGCCGCTAGCTCTGGGGCCAACGTCCTGACTTTC; d_call: -; j_call: TRBJ2-6; clone_size: -; v_call: TRBV6-1
cdr3_aa: CASSLGAMNTEAFF; cdr3_nt: TGCGCCAGCAGCTTGGGGGCTATGAACACTGAAGCTTTCTTT; d_call: -; j_call: TRBJ1-1; clone_size: -; v_call: TRBV5-1
cdr3_aa: CASSQGGNQPQHF; cdr3_nt: TGCGCCAGCAGCCAGGGGGGGAATCAGCCCCAGCATTTT; d_call: -; j_call: TRBJ1-5; clone_size: -; v_call: TRBV4-1
cdr3_aa: CASSQDLVGAEQFF; cdr3_nt: TGTGCCAGCAGCCAAGATTTGGTGGGGGCTGAGCAGTTCTTC; d_call: -; j_call: TRBJ2-1; clone_size: -; v_call: TRBV4-2
cdr3_aa: CASSGRFFRGRRAYEQYF; cdr3_nt: TGTGCCAGCAGTGGAAGGTTTTTTAGGGGAAGAAGGGCTTACGAGCAGTACTTC; d_call: -; j_call: TRBJ2-7; clone_size: -; v_call: TRBV6-1
cdr3_aa: CASSSQGAGQETQYF; cdr3_nt: TGTGCCAGCAGTTCACAGGGGGCCGGTCAAGAGACCCAGTACTTC; d_call: TRBD1; j_call: TRBJ2-5; clone_size: once; v_call: TRBV27
cdr3_aa: CASSTGGGRNTEAFF; cdr3_nt: TGTGCCAGTAGCACTGGGGGGGGCAGGAACACTGAAGCTTTCTTT; d_call: -; j_call: TRBJ1-1; clone_size: -; v_call: TRBV19
cdr3_aa: CASSLSGAGVAGELFF; cdr3_nt: TGTGCCAGCAGTTTATCGGGCGCGGGGGTTGCCGGGGAGCTGTTTTTT; d_call: TRBD2; j_call: TRBJ2-2; clone_size: -; v_call: TRBV28
cdr3_aa: CASLGGANTEAFF; cdr3_nt: TGCGCCAGCCTCGGGGGGGCAAACACTGAAGCTTTCTTT; d_call: -; j_call: TRBJ1-1; clone_size: -; v_call: TRBV5-1
cdr3_aa: CASSFAPGTGLETQYF; cdr3_nt: TGCGCCAGCAGCTTTGCACCCGGGACAGGGTTGGAGACCCAGTACTTC; d_call: TRBD1; j_call: TRBJ2-5; clone_size: -; v_call: TRBV5-1
cdr3_aa: CASTNRAYEQYF; cdr3_nt: TGTGCCAGCACAAACAGGGCCTACGAGCAGTACTTC; d_call: -; j_call: TRBJ2-7; clone_size: -; v_call: TRBV28
cdr3_aa: CASSLGGLRQPQHF; cdr3_nt: TGTGCCAGCAGCTTAGGGGGACTCCGTCAGCCCCAGCATTTT; d_call: -; j_call: TRBJ1-5; clone_size: once; v_call: TRBV11-2
cdr3_aa: CATSPPTAAYEQYF; cdr3_nt: TGTGCCACCTCACCCCCGACTGCGGCCTACGAGCAGTACTTC; d_call: -; j_call: TRBJ2-7; clone_size: -; v_call: TRBV6-6
cdr3_aa: CASSEEAVPYQPQHF; cdr3_nt: TGTGCCAGCAGTGAAGAGGCGGTGCCATATCAGCCCCAGCATTTT; d_call: -; j_call: TRBJ1-5; clone_size: -; v_call: TRBV6-1
cdr3_aa: CASARSSGNTIYF; cdr3_nt: TGTGCTAGTGCCCGGAGCTCTGGAAACACCATATATTTT; d_call: -; j_call: TRBJ1-3; clone_size: -; v_call: TRBV12-5